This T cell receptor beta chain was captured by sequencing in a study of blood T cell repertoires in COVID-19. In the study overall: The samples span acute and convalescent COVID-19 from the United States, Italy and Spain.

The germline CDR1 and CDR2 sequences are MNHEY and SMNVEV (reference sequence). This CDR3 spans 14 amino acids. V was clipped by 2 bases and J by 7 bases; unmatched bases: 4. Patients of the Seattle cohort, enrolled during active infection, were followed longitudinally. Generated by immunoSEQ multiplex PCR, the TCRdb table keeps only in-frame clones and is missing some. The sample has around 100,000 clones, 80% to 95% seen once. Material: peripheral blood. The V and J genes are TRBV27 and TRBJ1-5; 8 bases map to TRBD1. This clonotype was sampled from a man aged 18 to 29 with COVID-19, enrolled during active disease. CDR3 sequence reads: CASSLGQGTQPQHF. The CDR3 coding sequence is TGTGCCAGCAGTTTAGGACAGGGTACCCAGCCCCAGCATTTT.